This T cell receptor (beta chain) was documented in a study of shared clonotypes between healthy human individuals. V dropped 4 bases and J dropped 3; count of bases not matched to a gene: 16. CDR1 is MGHDK and CDR2 is SYGVNS in the germline V gene. The CDR3 is 18 amino acids. Libraries were prepared by immunoSEQ multiplex PCR; TCRdb keeps only in-frame clonotypes and omits some of them. The sample has some 2,000,000 clones, 90% to 95% seen once. This chain uses TRBV25-1 with TRBJ1-2; 8 positions agree with TRBD1. This receptor was identified in a man aged 18 to 29 in good health. The specimen was naive CD4+ T cells sorted from blood. Indicated subset: CD45RA+ positively selected. The CDR3 loop is CASSAATGARRGDYGYTF. The CDR3 nucleotides are TGTGCCAGCAGTGCGGCGACAGGGGCAAGAAGGGGGGACTATGGCTACACCTTC.